These T cell receptor beta chains were read from a single sample in a study of cytomegalovirus exposure and HLA in healthy donors. Produced via immunoSEQ multiplex PCR; TCRdb's table is partial and in-frame only. The sample holds 100,000 to 150,000 clones, about 11% seen once. The sample consisted of PBMCs. These TCRs come from a woman under 30 in good health and CMV-seropositive. Each CDR3 is given with its conserved first and last residue. Fields, in order: D gene, J gene, clone size, V gene, CDR3 protein, CDR3 DNA. D genes are given only for firm matches. The size entry is marked missing in some rows and otherwise reads once, few, many or a size class.

D: -; J: TRBJ2-7; size: -; V: TRBV6-1; CDR3: CASNSYEQYF; DNA: TGTGCCAGCAATAGCTACGAGCAGTACTTC
D: TRBD2; J: TRBJ2-2; size: -; V: TRBV5-1; CDR3: CASSSLKSSGGSNTGELFF; DNA: TGCGCCAGCAGCTCCCTAAAATCTAGCGGAGGTTCGAACACCGGGGAGCTGTTTTTT
D: -; J: TRBJ1-3; size: -; V: TRBV29-1; CDR3: CSVPGDKAGNTIYF; DNA: TGCAGCGTGCCAGGGGACAAAGCTGGAAACACCATATATTTT
D: -; J: TRBJ1-5; size: -; V: TRBV19; CDR3: CASRSSGASNQPQHF; DNA: TGTGCCAGTAGGAGTAGCGGAGCGAGCAATCAGCCCCAGCATTTT
D: -; J: TRBJ2-3; size: -; V: TRBV14; CDR3: CASSQAADTQYF; DNA: TGTGCCAGCAGCCAAGCTGCAGATACGCAGTATTTT
D: TRBD2; J: TRBJ2-3; size: -; V: TRBV7-9; CDR3: CASSWVAYGSSGRPDTQYF; DNA: TGTGCCAGCAGCTGGGTAGCTTATGGGTCTAGCGGGAGGCCAGATACGCAGTATTTT
D: -; J: TRBJ2-2; size: -; V: TRBV6-6; CDR3: CASSPTSFGAGELFF; DNA: TGTGCCAGCAGTCCCACTAGTTTTGGTGCCGGGGAGCTGTTTTTT
D: -; J: TRBJ1-1; size: -; V: TRBV11-1; CDR3: CASRFAGVSNTEAFF; DNA: TGTGCCAGCAGGTTTGCAGGGGTGTCGAACACTGAAGCTTTCTTT
D: -; J: TRBJ1-1; size: few; V: TRBV5-4; CDR3: CASSSEPAEAFF; DNA: TGTGCCAGCAGCTCAGAACCAGCTGAAGCTTTCTTT
D: TRBD2; J: TRBJ2-1; size: few; V: TRBV7-9; CDR3: CASSPLWQREVYEQFF; DNA: TGTGCCAGCAGCCCGCTATGGCAGCGGGAGGTCTATGAGCAGTTCTTC
D: -; J: TRBJ1-2; size: few; V: TRBV30; CDR3: CAWSVFEAYGYTF; DNA: TGTGCCTGGAGTGTATTTGAGGCCTATGGCTACACCTTC
D: -; J: TRBJ2-1; size: few; V: TRBV4-1; CDR3: CASSQVLYTGGPREQFF; DNA: TGCGCCAGCAGCCAAGTCTTATATACAGGTGGGCCCAGGGAGCAGTTCTTC
D: TRBD1; J: TRBJ1-1; size: many; V: TRBV28; CDR3: CASSLRWSGGTEAFF; DNA: TGTGCCAGCAGTTTACGGTGGTCAGGGGGCACTGAAGCTTTCTTT
D: TRBD1; J: TRBJ1-5; size: -; V: TRBV6-5; CDR3: CASRQGFEQPQHF; DNA: TGTGCCAGCAGACAGGGGTTTGAGCAGCCCCAGCATTTT
D: -; J: TRBJ1-2; size: few; V: TRBV9; CDR3: CASSESEGYGYTF; DNA: TGTGCCAGCAGCGAATCAGAGGGTTATGGCTACACCTTC
D: -; J: TRBJ1-2; size: few; V: TRBV7-8; CDR3: CASRRGRQGPYGYTF; DNA: TGTGCCAGCAGGCGAGGGCGGCAGGGGCCCTATGGCTACACCTTC
D: -; J: TRBJ1-2; size: few; V: TRBV15; CDR3: CAISGLDYGYTF; DNA: TGTGCCATTTCAGGATTGGACTATGGCTACACCTTC
D: TRBD2; J: TRBJ2-3; size: few; V: TRBV5-1; CDR3: CASSLAGLAGGPDTQYF; DNA: TGCGCCAGCAGCTTGGCCGGACTAGCGGGAGGGCCAGATACGCAGTATTTT
D: -; J: TRBJ1-2; size: -; V: TRBV5-5; CDR3: CAWGRDIRDGYTF; DNA: TGTGCCTGGGGGAGGGACATACGTGATGGCTACACCTTC
D: -; J: TRBJ1-2; size: few; V: TRBV13; CDR3: CASSLWADSYLYGYTF; DNA: TGTGCCAGCAGCTTATGGGCCGATTCTTACTTATATGGCTACACCTTC
D: -; J: TRBJ1-2; size: few; V: TRBV28; CDR3: CASSTTGTTSYTF; DNA: TGTGCCAGCAGTACAACCGGGACAACCTCCTACACCTTC
D: -; J: TRBJ1-2; size: -; V: TRBV27; CDR3: CASSLSDSEGYTF; DNA: TGTGCCAGCAGTTTATCGGACAGTGAGGGCTACACCTTC
D: TRBD2; J: TRBJ2-3; size: -; V: TRBV30; CDR3: CAWSVGTSDTQYF; DNA: TGTGCCTGGAGTGTAGGGACTAGCGATACGCAGTATTTT
D: -; J: TRBJ2-2; size: few; V: TRBV4-2; CDR3: CASSKGGDTGELFF; DNA: TGTGCCAGCAGCAAGGGGGGGGACACCGGGGAGCTGTTTTTT
D: TRBD2; J: TRBJ2-7; size: few; V: TRBV5-6; CDR3: CASSLTSGSYEQYF; DNA: TGTGCCAGCAGCTTGACTAGCGGGAGCTACGAGCAGTACTTC
D: -; J: TRBJ2-7; size: few; V: TRBV6-1; CDR3: CASISRSRYEQYF; DNA: TGTGCCAGCATAAGTAGGAGTAGGTACGAGCAGTACTTC
D: -; J: TRBJ1-2; size: -; V: TRBV15; CDR3: CATREVGYGYTF; DNA: TGTGCAACCAGGGAGGTGGGCTATGGCTACACCTTC
D: -; J: TRBJ2-7; size: few; V: TRBV29-1; CDR3: CSVLETTYEQYF; DNA: TGCAGCGTTCTAGAGACTACGTACGAGCAGTACTTC
D: -; J: TRBJ2-7; size: -; V: TRBV10-3; CDR3: CAISEFGELLGEQYF; DNA: TGTGCCATCAGTGAGTTCGGGGAACTCCTAGGCGAGCAGTACTTC
D: TRBD2; J: TRBJ2-1; size: -; V: TRBV7-3; CDR3: CASSLTYAGVYSEQFF; DNA: TGTGCCAGCAGCTTAACGTATGCGGGAGTTTATAGTGAGCAGTTCTTC
D: -; J: TRBJ1-1; size: -; V: TRBV5-1; CDR3: CASSLGGQNTEAFF; DNA: TGCGCCAGCAGCTTGGGGGGACAGAACACTGAAGCTTTCTTT
D: TRBD1; J: TRBJ2-5; size: -; V: TRBV5-5; CDR3: CASSSTGQQQTQYF; DNA: TGTGCCAGCAGCTCGACGGGACAGCAGCAGACCCAGTACTTC
D: TRBD2; J: TRBJ2-4; size: few; V: TRBV29-1; CDR3: CSVETSGRGPSKNIQYF; DNA: TGCAGCGTTGAAACTAGCGGGAGAGGTCCCTCCAAAAACATTCAGTACTTC
D: -; J: TRBJ1-1; size: few; V: TRBV6-5; CDR3: CASSFDRIHMNTEAFF; DNA: TGTGCCAGCAGTTTCGACAGGATCCATATGAACACTGAAGCTTTCTTT
D: TRBD2; J: TRBJ2-5; size: -; V: TRBV6-1; CDR3: CASTRTSGFQETQYF; DNA: TGTGCCAGCACAAGGACTAGCGGTTTCCAAGAGACCCAGTACTTC
D: TRBD2; J: TRBJ2-3; size: few; V: TRBV7-8; CDR3: CASSLGPGGASDTQYF; DNA: TGTGCCAGCAGCTTAGGACCCGGGGGGGCATCAGATACGCAGTATTTT
D: -; J: TRBJ2-7; size: -; V: TRBV30; CDR3: CAWSGQVKGYEQYF; DNA: TGTGCCTGGAGTGGACAGGTAAAGGGGTACGAGCAGTACTTC
D: -; J: TRBJ2-1; size: few; V: TRBV4-2; CDR3: CASSQDSQGGNNEQFF; DNA: TGTGCCAGCAGCCAAGATTCTCAGGGCGGCAACAATGAGCAGTTCTTC
D: TRBD2; J: TRBJ2-7; size: -; V: TRBV11-2; CDR3: CASSSIRSSGSRTYEQYF; DNA: TGTGCCAGCAGCTCTATCAGGAGTAGCGGGAGTAGGACCTACGAGCAGTACTTC
D: TRBD2; J: TRBJ2-1; size: -; V: TRBV27; CDR3: CASSSSGRVSYNEQFF; DNA: TGTGCCAGCAGCTCTAGCGGGAGGGTCTCCTACAATGAGCAGTTCTTC
D: -; J: TRBJ2-2; size: few; V: TRBV19; CDR3: CASSVGRHTGELFF; DNA: TGTGCCAGTAGTGTGGGGAGGCACACCGGGGAGCTGTTTTTT
D: -; J: TRBJ1-2; size: -; V: TRBV5-1; CDR3: CASSLNSGGLYGYTF; DNA: TGCGCCAGCAGCTTGAATTCTGGAGGGCTATATGGCTACACCTTC
D: -; J: TRBJ1-1; size: -; V: TRBV5-1; CDR3: CASSPKTVANTEAFF; DNA: TGCGCCAGCAGCCCAAAAACAGTGGCGAACACTGAAGCTTTCTTT
D: -; J: TRBJ2-1; size: few; V: TRBV5-1; CDR3: CASSLDSSYNEQFF; DNA: TGCGCCAGCAGCTTGGACTCCTCCTACAATGAGCAGTTCTTC
D: -; J: TRBJ1-5; size: -; V: TRBV18; CDR3: CASSSGILNQPQHF; DNA: TGTGCCAGCTCATCGGGGATCCTCAATCAGCCCCAGCATTTT
D: -; J: TRBJ1-5; size: -; V: TRBV18; CDR3: CASSPRSVGALSNQPQHF; DNA: TGTGCCAGCTCACCACGAAGTGTAGGGGCATTGAGCAATCAGCCCCAGCATTTT
D: -; J: TRBJ1-2; size: -; V: TRBV7-9; CDR3: CASSQDSFYGYTF; DNA: TGTGCCAGCAGCCAGGACAGCTTCTATGGCTACACCTTC
D: -; J: TRBJ1-2; size: few; V: TRBV7-9; CDR3: CASSLVTDVNYGYTF; DNA: TGTGCCAGCAGCTTAGTCACAGACGTTAACTATGGCTACACCTTC
D: TRBD2; J: TRBJ2-5; size: -; V: TRBV4-1; CDR3: CASSLLVGGKETQYF; DNA: TGCGCCAGCAGCCTCCTGGTGGGAGGGAAGGAGACCCAGTACTTC
D: TRBD2; J: TRBJ2-1; size: -; V: TRBV18; CDR3: CASSPGYGTSGNDNEQFF; DNA: TGTGCCAGCTCACCCGGGTACGGGACTAGCGGCAATGACAATGAGCAGTTCTTC
D: -; J: TRBJ1-1; size: few; V: TRBV28; CDR3: CASRTQTANTEAFF; DNA: TGTGCCAGCAGAACCCAGACAGCGAACACTGAAGCTTTCTTT
D: TRBD2; J: TRBJ2-7; size: few; V: TRBV6-5; CDR3: CATRLAGGREQYF; DNA: TGTGCCACCAGACTAGCGGGAGGGCGGGAGCAGTACTTC
D: -; J: TRBJ2-7; size: few; V: TRBV6-1; CDR3: CASSGMLAPSYEQYF; DNA: TGTGCCAGCAGTGGGATGCTAGCGCCTTCCTACGAGCAGTACTTC